The entry that follows covers one TCR beta chain sequence. Its specificity is unknown. The sample is drawn from a study of cytotoxic CD8 clonotypes in ibrutinib-treated CLL. As for the study in general: Patient counts were around 11 relapsed/refractory, some 16 treatment-naive and under 18 IGHV unmutated.

General study results and limits: Clonality was elevated at ibrutinib response and had returned toward baseline at progression. Treatment left the uncommon public clonotypes either contracted or stable in frequency.

This CDR3 is 18 amino acids long. V was trimmed by 3 bases and J by 4 bases, leaving 22 bases between them. Germline lookup yields CDR1 SGHVS and CDR2 FQNEAQ. With sequencing, the targeted depth ranged from 1 in 200,000 to 1 in 1 million T cells. The protocol was immunoSEQ multiplex PCR, while the TCRdb copy is restricted to in-frame clones and leaves out a portion. The sample lists around 70,000 clones, 90% occurring once. The chain combines TRBV7-8 with TRBJ1-3; TRBD1 might be the D (5 bases). The sequencing used PBMCs, collected after 12 months of ibrutinib treatment. The TCR sequence derives from a human donor with chronic lymphocytic leukemia. This CDR3 is CASSFGNEGLLSGNTIYF. The CDR3 coding sequence is TGTGCCAGCAGCTTCGGGAATGAGGGGCTTCTCTCCGGAAACACCATATATTTT.